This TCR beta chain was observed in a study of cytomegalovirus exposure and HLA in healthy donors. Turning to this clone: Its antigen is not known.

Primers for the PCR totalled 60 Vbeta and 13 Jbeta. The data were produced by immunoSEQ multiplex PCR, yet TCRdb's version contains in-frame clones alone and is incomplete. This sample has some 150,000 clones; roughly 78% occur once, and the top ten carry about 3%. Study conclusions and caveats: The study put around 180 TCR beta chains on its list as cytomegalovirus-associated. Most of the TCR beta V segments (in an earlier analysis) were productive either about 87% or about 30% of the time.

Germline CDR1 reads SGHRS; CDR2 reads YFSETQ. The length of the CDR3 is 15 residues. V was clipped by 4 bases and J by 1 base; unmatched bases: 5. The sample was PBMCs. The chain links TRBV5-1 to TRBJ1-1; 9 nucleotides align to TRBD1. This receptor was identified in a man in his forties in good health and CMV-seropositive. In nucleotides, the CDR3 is TGCGCCAGCAGCGCCGGACAGGGGTCGAACACTGAAGCTTTCTTT. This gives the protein CASSAGQGSNTEAFF.